Listed here are 6 T cell receptor beta chains from one sample, sequenced in a study of blood T cell repertoires in COVID-19. Generated by immunoSEQ multiplex PCR, the TCRdb table keeps only in-frame clones and is missing some. The data contain some 100,000 clones, around 85% of them singletons. The sample consisted of peripheral blood. All receptors derive from a woman between 65 and 79 years old with active or convalescent COVID-19.

This clone was found once. The V and J genes are TRBV7-9 and TRBJ1-2; D perhaps matches TRBD1 (6 bases). The V gene's germline CDR1 is SEHNR and CDR2 FQNEAQ (reference sequence). The CDR3 is made up of 15 amino acids. V was cut by 4 bases and J by 6 bases, with 18 bases left in between. CDR3 sequence (DNA): TGTGCCAGCAGCTCGCTCGAACAGGGTGGGAATGGCTACACCTTC. Its translation is CASSSLEQGGNGYTF.

The chain carries TRBV2 and TRBJ2-2, with TRBD2 as a possible D gene (7 bases). V was clipped by 2 bases and J by 3 bases, with 10 bases between them. This CDR3 has 15 residues. CDR1 is SNHLY, CDR2 FYNNEI, per germline. In DNA form, the CDR3 reads TGTGCCAGCAGTGAAAGCGGGACACACACCGGGGAGCTGTTTTTT. It yields the protein CASSESGTHTGELFF.

In the case of this clone: In the same sample, other DNA sequences code for this CDR3. This chain connects TRBV3-1 (or the pseudogene TRBV3-2) to TRBJ1-4, with D possibly TRBD1 on 5 matching bases. This CDR3 comprises 16 residues. CDR1 is LGHDT and CDR2 is YNNKEL in the germline V gene (reference sequence). With 0 bases removed from V and 8 bases from J, the gap between germline ends came to 16 bases. The CDR3 region is CASSQDWGRVEEKLFF. In DNA, the CDR3 is TGTGCCAGCAGCCAAGATTGGGGCAGGGTTGAGGAAAAACTGTTTTTT.

This clone appeared a single time. V is TRBV6-5 and J is TRBJ2-7; 8 nucleotides align to TRBD1. After removal of 5 bases from V and 5 bases from J, the junction contained 8 bases not matched to a gene. The length of the CDR3 is 14 residues. The germline CDR1 and CDR2 sequences are MNHEY and SVGAGI. Here the CDR3 DNA reads TGTGCCAGCAGTCCGGCAGGGGGCGTAAACGAGCAGTACTTC. Residues: CASSPAGGVNEQYF.

The rearrangement uses TRBV9 and TRBJ2-7; 9 bases fit TRBD1. The ends lost 0 bases at V and 5 bases at J; junction bases unmatched: 6. Looked up from germline, CDR1 is SGDLS and CDR2 is YYNGEE. The CDR3 is 15 amino acids. The CDR3 bases are TGTGCCAGCAGCGTAGATACAGGGGGCTACGACGAGCAGTACTTC. Protein product: CASSVDTGGYDEQYF. Using reference TRBV9 and TRBJ2-7 for the parts outside the CDR3, the full variable domain is DSGVTQTPKHLITATGQRVTLRCSPRSGDLSVYWYQQSLDQGLQFLIQYYNGEERAKGNILERFSAQQFPDLHSELNLSSLELGDSALYFCASSVDTGGYDEQYFGPGTRLTVT.

This clone was recorded only once. The chain has TRBV18 and TRBJ2-1, with 7 bases matching TRBD2. V shed 2 bases and J 12 bases; nucleotides not matched to a gene: 7. This CDR3 region has 13 residues. Germline lookup yields CDR1 KGHSH and CDR2 LQKENI. The CDR3 reads CASSPSTSEGQFF. CDR3 DNA: TGTGCCAGCTCACCATCTACTAGCGAGGGGCAGTTCTTC.